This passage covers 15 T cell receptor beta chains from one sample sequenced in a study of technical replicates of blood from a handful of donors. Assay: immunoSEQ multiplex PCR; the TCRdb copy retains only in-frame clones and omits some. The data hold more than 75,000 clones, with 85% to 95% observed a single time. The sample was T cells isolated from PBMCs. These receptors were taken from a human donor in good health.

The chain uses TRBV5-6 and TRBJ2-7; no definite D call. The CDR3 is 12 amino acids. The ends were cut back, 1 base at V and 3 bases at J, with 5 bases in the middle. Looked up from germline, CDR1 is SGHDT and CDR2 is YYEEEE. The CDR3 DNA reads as TGTGCCAGCAGCTTGAGCGACTACGAGCAGTACTTC. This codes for CASSLSDYEQYF.

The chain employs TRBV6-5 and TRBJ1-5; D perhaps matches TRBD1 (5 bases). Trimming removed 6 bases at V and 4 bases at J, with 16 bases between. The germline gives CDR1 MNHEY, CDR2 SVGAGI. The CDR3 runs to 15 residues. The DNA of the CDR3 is TGTGCCAGCAGCTCCCCCCCGGGGGGTAATCAGCCCCAGCATTTT. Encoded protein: CASSSPPGGNQPQHF.

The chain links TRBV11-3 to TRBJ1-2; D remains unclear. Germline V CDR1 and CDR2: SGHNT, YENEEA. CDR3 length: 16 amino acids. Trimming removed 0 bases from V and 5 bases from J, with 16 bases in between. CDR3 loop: CASSLEGRDRKYGYTF. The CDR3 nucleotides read TGTGCCAGCAGCTTAGAGGGCAGAGATAGAAAGTATGGCTACACCTTC.

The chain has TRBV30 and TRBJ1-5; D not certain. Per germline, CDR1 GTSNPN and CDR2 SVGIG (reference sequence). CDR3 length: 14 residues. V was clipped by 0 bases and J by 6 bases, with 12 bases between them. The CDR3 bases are TGTGCCTGGAGTGTACTTCAGGAGGGTCAGCCCCAGCATTTT. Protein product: CAWSVLQEGQPQHF.

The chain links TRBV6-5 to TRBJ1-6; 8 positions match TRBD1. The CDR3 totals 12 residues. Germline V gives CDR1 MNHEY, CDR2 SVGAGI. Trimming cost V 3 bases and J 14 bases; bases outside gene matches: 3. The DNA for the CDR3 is TGTGCCAGCAGTTATGGGACAGGAACCCTCCACTTT. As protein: CASSYGTGTLHF.

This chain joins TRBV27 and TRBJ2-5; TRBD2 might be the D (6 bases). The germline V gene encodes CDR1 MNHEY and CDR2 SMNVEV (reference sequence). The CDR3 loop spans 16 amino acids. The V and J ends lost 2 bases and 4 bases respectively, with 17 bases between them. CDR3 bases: TGTGCCAGCAGTTTAAGGTTACTAGCTCAGGGAGAGACCCAGTACTTC. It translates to CASSLRLLAQGETQYF.

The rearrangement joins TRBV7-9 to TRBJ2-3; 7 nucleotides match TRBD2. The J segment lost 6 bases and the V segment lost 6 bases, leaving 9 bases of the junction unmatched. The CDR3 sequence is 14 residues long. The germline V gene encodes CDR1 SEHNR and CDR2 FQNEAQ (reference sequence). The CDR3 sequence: CASSYGTKLDTQYF. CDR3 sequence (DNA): TGTGCCAGCAGTTACGGGACTAAGCTGGATACGCAGTATTTT.

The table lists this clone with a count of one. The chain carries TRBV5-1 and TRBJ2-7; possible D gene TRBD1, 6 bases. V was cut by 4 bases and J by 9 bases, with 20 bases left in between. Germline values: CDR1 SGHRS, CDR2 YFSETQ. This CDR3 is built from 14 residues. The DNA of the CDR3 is TGCGCCAGCAGCATCCCCTTGGACGGGACATGGCAGTACTTC. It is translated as CASSIPLDGTWQYF.

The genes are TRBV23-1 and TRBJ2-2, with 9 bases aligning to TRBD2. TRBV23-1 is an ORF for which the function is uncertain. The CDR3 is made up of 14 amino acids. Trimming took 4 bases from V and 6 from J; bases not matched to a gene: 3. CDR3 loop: CASSLAGGPGELFF. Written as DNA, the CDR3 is TGCGCCAGCAGTCTTGCGGGGGGGCCCGGGGAGCTGTTTTTT.

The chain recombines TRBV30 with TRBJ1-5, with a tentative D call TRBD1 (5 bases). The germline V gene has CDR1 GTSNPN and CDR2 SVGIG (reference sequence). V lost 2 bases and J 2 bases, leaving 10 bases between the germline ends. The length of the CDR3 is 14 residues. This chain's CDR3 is CAWSSGGCNQPQHF. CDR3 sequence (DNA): TGTGCCTGGAGTTCGGGGGGGTGCAATCAGCCCCAGCATTTT.

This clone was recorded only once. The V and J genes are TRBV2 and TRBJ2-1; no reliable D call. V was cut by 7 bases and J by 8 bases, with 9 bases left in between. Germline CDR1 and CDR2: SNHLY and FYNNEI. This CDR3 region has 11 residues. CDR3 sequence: CASNPAYEQFF. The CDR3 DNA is TGTGCCAGCAACCCCGCGTATGAGCAGTTCTTC.

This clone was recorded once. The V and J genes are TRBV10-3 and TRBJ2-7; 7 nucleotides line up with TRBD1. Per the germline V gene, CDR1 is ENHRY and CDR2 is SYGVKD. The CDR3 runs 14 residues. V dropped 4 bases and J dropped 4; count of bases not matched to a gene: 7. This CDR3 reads CAISVGQESYEQYF. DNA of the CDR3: TGTGCCATCAGTGTCGGACAGGAGTCATACGAGCAGTACTTC.

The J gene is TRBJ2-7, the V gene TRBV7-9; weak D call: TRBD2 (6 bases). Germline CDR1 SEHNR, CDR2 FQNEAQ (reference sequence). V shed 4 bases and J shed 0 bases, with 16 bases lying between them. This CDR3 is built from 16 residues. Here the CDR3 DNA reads TGTGCCAGCAGCTCCGTTGTAGCGGATAGCTCCTACGAGCAGTACTTC. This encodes CASSSVVADSSYEQYF. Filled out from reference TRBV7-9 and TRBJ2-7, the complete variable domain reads DTGVSQNPRHKITKRGQNVTFRCDPISEHNRLYWYRQTLGQGPEFLTYFQNEAQLEKSRLLSDRFSAERPKGSFSTLEIQRTEQGDSAMYLCASSSVVADSSYEQYFGPGTRLTVT.

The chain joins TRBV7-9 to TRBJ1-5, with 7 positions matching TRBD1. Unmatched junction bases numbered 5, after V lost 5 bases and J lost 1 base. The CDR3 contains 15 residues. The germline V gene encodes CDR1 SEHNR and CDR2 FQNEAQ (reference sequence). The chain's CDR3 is CASSRQGGSNQPQHF. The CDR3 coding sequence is TGTGCCAGCAGCCGACAGGGCGGGAGCAATCAGCCCCAGCATTTT.

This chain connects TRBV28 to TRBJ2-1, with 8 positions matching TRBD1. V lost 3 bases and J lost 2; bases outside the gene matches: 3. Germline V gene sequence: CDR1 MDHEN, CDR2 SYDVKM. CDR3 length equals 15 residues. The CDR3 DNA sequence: TGTGCCAGCAGTTTTGACAGGGGTGCCTACAATGAGCAGTTCTTC. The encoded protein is CASSFDRGAYNEQFF. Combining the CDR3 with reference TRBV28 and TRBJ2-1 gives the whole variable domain DVKVTQSSRYLVKRTGEKVFLECVQDMDHENMFWYRQDPGLGLRLIYFSYDVKMKEKGDIPEGYSVSREKKERFSLILESASTNQTSMYLCASSFDRGAYNEQFFGPGTRLTVL.